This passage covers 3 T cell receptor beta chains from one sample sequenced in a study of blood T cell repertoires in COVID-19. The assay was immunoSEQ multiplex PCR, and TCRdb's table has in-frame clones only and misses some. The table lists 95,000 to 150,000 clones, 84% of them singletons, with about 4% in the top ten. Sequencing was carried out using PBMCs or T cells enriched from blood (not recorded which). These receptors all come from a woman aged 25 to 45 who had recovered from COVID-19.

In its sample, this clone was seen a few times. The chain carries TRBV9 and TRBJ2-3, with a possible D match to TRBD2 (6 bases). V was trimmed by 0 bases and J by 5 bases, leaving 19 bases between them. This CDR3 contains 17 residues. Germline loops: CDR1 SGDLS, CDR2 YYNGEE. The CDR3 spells CASSVDGRSGAEDTQYF. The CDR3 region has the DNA TGTGCCAGCAGCGTAGATGGGAGGTCCGGGGCCGAAGATACGCAGTATTTT.

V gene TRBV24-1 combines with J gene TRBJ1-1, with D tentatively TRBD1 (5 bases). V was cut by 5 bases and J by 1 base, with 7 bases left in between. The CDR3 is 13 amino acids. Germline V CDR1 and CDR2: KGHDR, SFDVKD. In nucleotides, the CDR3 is TGTGCCACCAGTGGGACACCGAACACTGAAGCTTTCTTT. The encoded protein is CATSGTPNTEAFF.

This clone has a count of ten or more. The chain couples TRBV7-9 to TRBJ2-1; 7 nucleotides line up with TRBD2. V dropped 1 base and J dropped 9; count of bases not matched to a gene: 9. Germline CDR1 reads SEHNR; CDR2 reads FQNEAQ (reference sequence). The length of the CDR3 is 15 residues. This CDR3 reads CASSLVSSTSSEQFF. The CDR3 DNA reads TGTGCCAGCAGCTTAGTGTCCTCGACTAGCAGTGAGCAGTTCTTC.